The clone carrying this T cell receptor beta chain occurred once. This specimen belongs to a study of blood T cell repertoires in COVID-19. Method: immunoSEQ multiplex PCR; TCRdb's copy keeps in-frame clones and lacks some. The table has around 260,000 clones, 65% to 85% seen once; the top ten hold approximately 15%. CDR3 length: 14 amino acids. Germline V CDR1 and CDR2: SGHRS, YFSETQ. Trimming took 0 bases from V and 4 from J, leaving 10 bases between them. The sequenced sample was peripheral blood. This chain connects TRBV5-1 to TRBJ2-5, with D tentatively TRBD1 (6 bases). The receptor was derived from a person between 65 and 80 years old with COVID-19, enrolled during active disease. The CDR3 DNA sequence: TGCGCCAGCAGCTTGGACAGGGTTGGAGAGACCCAGTACTTC. Its protein is CASSLDRVGETQYF.